Given below is one TCR beta chain in context. The record originates from a study of blood T cell repertoires in COVID-19. On the study more broadly: T cells, B-cell-depleted T cells, or PBMCs provided the cDNA or gDNA that served as material.

Those enrolled, adults aged 18 to 89 years, came from 20 to 25 US areas. Cohorts were determined from participant-reported clinical history. Germline CDR1 is SQVTM and CDR2 is ANQGSEA. V lost 4 bases and J lost 1, with 5 bases in between. The CDR3 is 12 amino acids. Measured with immunoSEQ multiplex PCR; TCRdb has only the in-frame clones, and not every one. The sample has about 140,000 clones, approximately 88% seen once. The sequencing input was PBMCs or T cells enriched from blood (not recorded which). The rearrangement links TRBV29-1 to TRBJ1-5, with a weak D call TRBD1 (5 bases). This clonotype was sampled from a man aged 40-49 years with acute COVID-19. This CDR3 is CSVAGSNQPQHF. The DNA of the CDR3 is TGCAGCGTTGCAGGGAGCAATCAGCCCCAGCATTTT.